This entry concerns a single T cell receptor (beta chain). This specimen includes other DNA sequences encoding the same CDR3. The sample comes from a study of T cell changes during pregnancy in multiple sclerosis. Trimming removed 0 bases at V and 4 bases at J, with 7 bases between. Per germline, CDR1 PRHDT and CDR2 FYEKMQ (reference sequence). The length of the CDR3 is 14 residues. Clones were read by immunoSEQ multiplex PCR, and TCRdb kept only the in-frame ones, dropping some. The sample records approximately 50,000 clones, about 90% being singletons. The sequencing used CD8+ T cells from peripheral blood mononuclear cells, collected after pregnancy. The chain recombines TRBV13 with TRBJ1-5; D perhaps matches TRBD1 (5 bases). The sequence was obtained from a female donor with multiple sclerosis, enrolled in a pregnancy study. CDR3 sequence: CASSLGQGNQPQHF. The CDR3 DNA reads as TGTGCCAGCAGCTTAGGGCAGGGTAATCAGCCCCAGCATTTT.